This T cell receptor beta chain was found in a study of regulatory T cells in long-lasting Graves disease. Looking at the study overall: Patients newly diagnosed with Graves' had been on antithyroid drugs for under 3 months.

This clonotype was counted many times. Its antigen remains unidentified. The germline V and J ends were trimmed by 3 bases and 8 bases, with 16 bases remaining between them. CDR1 and CDR2 (germline): SQVTM, ANQGSEA. This CDR3 is built from 13 residues. Through Arm-PCR of CDR3 regions and iRepertoire HTBI primers, TCR beta libraries were built. TCRdb analysed the multiplex PCR reads with MiXCR anew, one entry per CDR3 protein. The profile shows hundreds of thousands of distinct CDR3 sequences, 12% of them singletons. The time point: newly diagnosed GD, antithyroid drugs for less than 3 months. With RNA extracted from PBMCs as input, the TCR library was made. An endocrinology department in Xi'an, China, supplied the patients. Study-level findings and limits: The work looked only at peripheral blood and did not look at thyroid tissue.

These same data were also listed under a study on T cells in Graves' hyperthyroidism and ophthalmopathy.

This chain joins TRBV29-1 and TRBJ1-2; D is perhaps TRBD1 (6 bases). This TCR came from a woman aged 25 to 39 with Graves disease. Material: peripheral blood mononuclear cells (PBMCs), obtained at new diagnosis, from a patient treated with antithyroid drugs. CDR3 residues: CSVDAGAEWGYTF. The CDR3 nucleotides read TGCAGCGTTGATGCGGGGGCGGAGTGGGGCTACACCTTC.